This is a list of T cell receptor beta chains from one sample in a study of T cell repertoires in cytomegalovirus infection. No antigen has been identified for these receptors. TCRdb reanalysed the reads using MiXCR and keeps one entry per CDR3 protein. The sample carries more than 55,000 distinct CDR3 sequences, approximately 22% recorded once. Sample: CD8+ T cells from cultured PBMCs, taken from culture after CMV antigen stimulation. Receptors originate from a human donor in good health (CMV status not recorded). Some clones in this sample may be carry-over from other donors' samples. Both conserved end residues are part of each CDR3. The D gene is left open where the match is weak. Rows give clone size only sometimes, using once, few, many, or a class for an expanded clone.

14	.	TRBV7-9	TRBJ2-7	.	TGTGCCAGCAGCTCAGACGGAAGAATCTACGAGCAGTACTTC	CASSSDGRIYEQYF
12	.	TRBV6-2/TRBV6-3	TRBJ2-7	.	TGTGCCAGCGGCCTAGCGAACTACGAGCAGTACTTC	CASGLANYEQYF
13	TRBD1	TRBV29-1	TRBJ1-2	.	TGCAGCGTTGACGGACAGGGGGCCTATGGCTACACCTTC	CSVDGQGAYGYTF
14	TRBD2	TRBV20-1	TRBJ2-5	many	TGCAGTGCTGTAGCGGGGGGGGACGCAGAGACCCAGTACTTC	CSAVAGGDAETQYF
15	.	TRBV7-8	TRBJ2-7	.	TGTGCCAGCAGGGAAAAAACAGGGTCTTTTTGGGAGCAGTACTTC	CASREKTGSFWEQYF
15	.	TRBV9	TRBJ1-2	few	TGTGCCAGCAGCGTAGATTTTACAGGGCCGGGTGGCTACACCTTC	CASSVDFTGPGGYTF
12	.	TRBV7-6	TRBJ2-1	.	TGTGCCAGCAACCCAGGGGGAGGTGAGCAGCTCTTC	CASNPGGGEQLF
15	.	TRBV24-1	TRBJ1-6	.	TGTGCCACCAGTCAGAGGAGCTCCTATAATTCACCCCTCCACTTT	CATSQRSSYNSPLHF
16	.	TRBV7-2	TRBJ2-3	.	TGTGCCAGCAGCTTAGTTTTGGGGGGAGGTACAGATACGCAGTATTTT	CASSLVLGGGTDTQYF
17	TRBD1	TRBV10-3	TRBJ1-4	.	TGTGCCATCAGTGACCCGCCTTTGGGACAGCGCGATGAAAAACTGTTTTTT	CAISDPPLGQRDEKLFF
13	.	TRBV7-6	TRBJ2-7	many	TGCGCCAGCAGCTTGGACAGCTCCTACGAGCAGTACTTC	CASSLDSSYEQYF
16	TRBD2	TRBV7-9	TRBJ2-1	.	TGTGCCAGCAGCTCGCCACTAGCGGGGGGCGGGAATGAGCAGTTCTTC	CASSSPLAGGGNEQFF
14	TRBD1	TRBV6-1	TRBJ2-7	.	TGTGCCAGCACCACCGGGACAGGAAGATACGAGCAGTACTTC	CASTTGTGRYEQYF
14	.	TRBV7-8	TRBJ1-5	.	TGTGCCAGCAGCTTAAGACGGATTAATCAGCCCCAGCATTTT	CASSLRRINQPQHF
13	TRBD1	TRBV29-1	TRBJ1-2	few	TGCAGCGTTCCCGGGACAGATAACTATGGCTACACCTTC	CSVPGTDNYGYTF
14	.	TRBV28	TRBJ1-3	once	TGTGCCAGCAGTTTAATGACAGGCGGAGACACCATATATTTT	CASSLMTGGDTIYF
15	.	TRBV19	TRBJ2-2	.	TGTGCCAGTTGTTGGGGGACGGAGAACACCGGGGAGCTGTTTTTT	CASCWGTENTGELFF
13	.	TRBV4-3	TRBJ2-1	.	TGCGCCAGCAGCGGGGGGGCGGGTAATGAGCAGTTCTTC	CASSGGAGNEQFF
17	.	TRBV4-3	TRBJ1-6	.	TGCGCCAGCAGCCAAGAGGCCCGGACAAGACGAAATTCACCCCTCCACTTT	CASSQEARTRRNSPLHF
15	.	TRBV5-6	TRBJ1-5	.	TGTGCCAGCAGCTTGGGGGATCCAGGAGGTCAGCCCCAGCATTTT	CASSLGDPGGQPQHF
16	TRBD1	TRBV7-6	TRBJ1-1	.	TGTGCCAGCAGCTCCCGGAGCGGCAGGGGGGACACTGAAGCTTTCTTT	CASSSRSGRGDTEAFF
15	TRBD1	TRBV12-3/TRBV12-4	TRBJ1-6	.	TGTGCCAGCAGTTTTGCCGGGACAGGGAATTCACCCCTCCACTTT	CASSFAGTGNSPLHF
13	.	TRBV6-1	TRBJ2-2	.	TGTGCCAGCAGTGCTGCAGGGGCCGGGGAGCTGTTTTTT	CASSAAGAGELFF
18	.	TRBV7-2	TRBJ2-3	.	TGTGCCAGCAGCTTAGCTGAGAGGGGCGGGGTCGGGACAGATACGCAGTATTTT	CASSLAERGGVGTDTQYF
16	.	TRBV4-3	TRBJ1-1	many	TGCGCCAGCAGCCAAGAGGCAGATTTTGGGGGCACTGAAGCTTTCTTT	CASSQEADFGGTEAFF
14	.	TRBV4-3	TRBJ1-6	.	TGCGCCAGCAGCCGCCGCTCGGGCGAATCACCCCTCCACTTT	CASSRRSGESPLHF
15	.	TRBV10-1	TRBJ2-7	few	TGCGCCAGCAGCTCCCTTCTAAATAAATCCGGCGAGCAGTACTTC	CASSSLLNKSGEQYF
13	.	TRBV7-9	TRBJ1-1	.	TGTGCCAGCAGGTCCCGCCAAGACACTGAAGCTTTCTTT	CASRSRQDTEAFF
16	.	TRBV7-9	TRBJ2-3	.	TGTGCCAGCAGTCTCCTCCCCGCACAGAGCACAGATACGCAGTATTTT	CASSLLPAQSTDTQYF
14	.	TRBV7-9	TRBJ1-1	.	TGTGCCAGCAGCTTAGCAGGAGGGCCCACTGAAGCTTTCTTT	CASSLAGGPTEAFF
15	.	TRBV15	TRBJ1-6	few	TGTGCCACCAGCAGAGATAAGGCAGGGGATTCACCCCTCCACTTT	CATSRDKAGDSPLHF
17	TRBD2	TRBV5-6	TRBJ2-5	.	TGTGCCAGCAGCTTTGGGCTAGCGGGGGACTACCAAGAGACCCAGTACTTC	CASSFGLAGDYQETQYF
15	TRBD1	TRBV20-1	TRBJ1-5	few	TGCAGTGCTAGGATAATGACAGGGGATCATCAGCCCCAGCATTTT	CSARIMTGDHQPQHF
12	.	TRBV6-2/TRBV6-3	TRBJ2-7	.	TGTGCCAGTTCCGGGTCCGCCTACGAGCAGTACTTC	CASSGSAYEQYF
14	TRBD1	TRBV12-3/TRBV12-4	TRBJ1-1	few	TGTGCCAGCAACCCGACAGGGGGTAGGGCTGAAGCTTTCTTT	CASNPTGGRAEAFF
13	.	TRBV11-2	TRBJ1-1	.	TGTGCCAGCAGCTTGGGAGGTTCCGCTGAAGCTTTCTTT	CASSLGGSAEAFF
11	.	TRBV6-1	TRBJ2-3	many	TGTGCCAGCAGCCCAACAGATACGCAGTATTTT	CASSPTDTQYF
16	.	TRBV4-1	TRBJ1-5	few	TGCGCCAGCAGCCTCAGGATGGTGGGCATCAATCAGCCCCAGCATTTT	CASSLRMVGINQPQHF
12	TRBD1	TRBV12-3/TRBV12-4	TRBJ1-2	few	TGTGCCAGCAGCCAAGGACAGGGCTGGAACACCTTC	CASSQGQGWNTF
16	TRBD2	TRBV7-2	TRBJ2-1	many	TGTGCCAGCAGCTTTCACAGGACTAGCATCTACAATGAGCAGTTCTTC	CASSFHRTSIYNEQFF
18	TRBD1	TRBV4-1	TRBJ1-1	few	TGCGCCAGCAGCCAAACTCCGGGACAGGGGGCTTTGAACACTGAAGCTTTCTTT	CASSQTPGQGALNTEAFF
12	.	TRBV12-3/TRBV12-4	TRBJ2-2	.	TGTGCCAGCAGTTTTTGGGCACGGGAGCTGTTTTTT	CASSFWARELFF
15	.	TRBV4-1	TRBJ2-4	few	TGCGCCAGCAGCTCTCCGGGCCTCGCCAAAAACATTCAGTACTTC	CASSSPGLAKNIQYF
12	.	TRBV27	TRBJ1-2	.	TGTGCCAGCAGCCCGGGACGGTATGGCTACACCTTC	CASSPGRYGYTF
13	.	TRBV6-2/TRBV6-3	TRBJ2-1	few	TGTGCCAGCAGTTACTCGTTTTACAATGAGCAGTTCTTC	CASSYSFYNEQFF
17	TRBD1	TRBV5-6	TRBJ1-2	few	TGTGCCAGCAGCGAAACGCACCGGGACAGGGATGACTATGGCTACACCTTC	CASSETHRDRDDYGYTF
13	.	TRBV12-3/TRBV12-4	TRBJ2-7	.	TGTGCCAGCAGGCTTGGGGTCTCCTACGAGCAGTACTTC	CASRLGVSYEQYF
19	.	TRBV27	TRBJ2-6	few	TGTGCCAGCAGTTTGCAGACCACCCTCCCCTTCTCTGGGGCCAACGTCCTGACTTTC	CASSLQTTLPFSGANVLTF
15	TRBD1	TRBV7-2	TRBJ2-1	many	TGTGCCAGCAGCCCTCGACAGGGGTCGAGGAATGAGCAGTTCTTC	CASSPRQGSRNEQFF
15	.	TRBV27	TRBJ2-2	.	TGTGCCAGCAGTTCCTTAGACACCAGCACCGGGGAGCTGTTTTTT	CASSSLDTSTGELFF
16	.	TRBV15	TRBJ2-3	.	TGTGCCACCAGCAGAGGCTCAGGGCCCCCCACAGATACGCAGTATTTT	CATSRGSGPPTDTQYF
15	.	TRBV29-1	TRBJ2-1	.	TGCAGCGTTGAAGGGGACATGTTGTCCTACAATGAGCAGTTCTTC	CSVEGDMLSYNEQFF
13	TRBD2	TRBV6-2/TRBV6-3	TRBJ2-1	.	TGTGCCGGGGGGACTAGCGAGGCCCGGGAGCAGTTCTTC	CAGGTSEAREQFF
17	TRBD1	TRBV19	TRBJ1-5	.	TGTGCCAGTAGCCCCCGGACAGGGGGCCGAAGCAATCAGCCCCAGCATTTT	CASSPRTGGRSNQPQHF
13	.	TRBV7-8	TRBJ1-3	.	TGTGCCAGCAGCCGGAGGCCTGGAAACACCATATATTTT	CASSRRPGNTIYF
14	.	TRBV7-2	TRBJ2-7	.	TGTGCCAGCAGCTCCTCGTGGAGGGACTACGAGCAGTACTTC	CASSSSWRDYEQYF